The 15 T cell receptor beta chains listed next were all sequenced from one sample in a study of blood T cell repertoires in COVID-19. Sequenced by immunoSEQ multiplex PCR; TCRdb stores in-frame clones only, minus some. The data show over 90,000 clones, around nine tenths seen once. The sequencing input was peripheral blood. These receptors all come from a man aged 50-59 years with active COVID-19.

The DNA of the CDR3 is TGTGCCAGCAGCTTACGAGGTGGCGGTTCCTACGAGCAGTACTTC. Translation: CASSLRGGGSYEQYF. The chain joins TRBV7-3 to TRBJ2-7; no reliable D call. The ends were cut back, 2 bases at V and 1 base at J, with 12 bases in the middle. Germline V gives CDR1 SGHTA, CDR2 FQGTGA. This CDR3 has 15 residues.

This clone came up once. The chain carries TRBV3-1 (or the pseudogene TRBV3-2) and TRBJ1-6; 7 bases line up with TRBD1. This CDR3 comprises 12 residues. J was trimmed by 13 bases and V by 3 bases; bases with no gene match: 3. Germline CDR1 is LGHDT and CDR2 is YNNKEL (reference sequence). As DNA, the CDR3 is TGTGCCAGCAGCCAGAAGGGGGCGCCCCTCCACTTT. Its translation is CASSQKGAPLHF.

The genes are TRBV5-4 and TRBJ2-3, with 12 bases lining up with TRBD2. The CDR3 has 16 residues. The J segment lost 4 bases and the V segment lost 5 bases, leaving 8 bases of the junction unmatched. Germline-derived CDR1 and CDR2 are SGHNT and YYREEE (reference sequence). The CDR3 DNA reads as TGTGCCAGCAGGTCAGCTCTAGCGGGGGGGCCAGATACGCAGTATTTT. It codes for CASRSALAGGPDTQYF.

CDR3 DNA sequence: TGTGCCAGCAACCGATACCCCCGCGGGGGTACCCAAGAGACCCAGTACTTC. Its protein is CASNRYPRGGTQETQYF. V is TRBV7-8 and J is TRBJ2-5, with 7 bases that match TRBD2. The CDR3 runs 17 residues. With 7 bases clipped from V and 1 base from J, the junction kept 15 bases outside the gene matches. Germline V CDR1 and CDR2: SGHVS, FQNEAQ.

The genes are TRBV27 and TRBJ1-1; 8 bases align to TRBD1. CDR3 length equals 13 residues. Germline loops: CDR1 MNHEY, CDR2 SMNVEV (reference sequence). Germline trimming cut 6 bases from V and 5 bases from J; bases unmatched to any gene: 5. The CDR3 spells CASRYHRGTEAFF. CDR3 in DNA: TGTGCCAGCAGATACCACAGGGGGACTGAAGCTTTCTTT.

The genes are TRBV5-1 and TRBJ1-2, with TRBD1 identical over 10 bases. Trimming took 4 bases from V and 6 from J; bases not matched to a gene: 3. Germline loops: CDR1 SGHRS, CDR2 YFSETQ. This CDR3 spans 13 amino acids. CDR3 sequence: CASSTDRGDGYTF. CDR3 DNA sequence: TGCGCCAGCAGCACGGACAGGGGGGATGGCTACACCTTC.

J is TRBJ1-3 and V is TRBV27, with TRBD1 matching 9 bases. Trimming cost V 3 bases and J 7 bases; bases outside gene matches: 4. The CDR3 length is 14 residues. Germline V lookup: CDR1 MNHEY, CDR2 SMNVEV (reference sequence). CDR3 loop: CASSLLGQGNTIYF. For the CDR3, the DNA is TGTGCCAGCAGTTTGTTGGGACAGGGTAACACCATATATTTT.

This chain links TRBV18 with TRBJ2-7; D not certain. V was trimmed by 4 bases and J by 3 bases, leaving 13 bases between them. The CDR3 spans 14 residues. Germline CDR1 and CDR2: KGHSH and LQKENI. The CDR3 sequence: CASSLTSDYYEQYF. In DNA form, the CDR3 reads TGTGCCAGCTCACTTACCTCAGATTACTACGAGCAGTACTTC.

This clone was found a few times. V usage is TRBV5-1 and J usage is TRBJ1-6; D is uncertain. Trimming removed 4 bases from V and 0 bases from J, with 11 bases in between. Germline V gene data show CDR1 as SGHRS and CDR2 as YFSETQ. The CDR3 consists of 16 residues. The CDR3 region is CASSPRPSSYNSPLHF. In DNA form, the CDR3 reads TGCGCCAGCAGCCCTAGACCGAGCTCCTATAATTCACCCCTCCACTTT.

The CDR3 region is CSVRTGVEQYF. CDR3 coding DNA: TGCAGCGTTAGGACAGGGGTCGAGCAGTACTTC. The chain carries TRBV29-1 and TRBJ2-7, with 9 bases matching TRBD1. CDR1 is SQVTM and CDR2 is ANQGSEA in the germline V gene. V shed 5 bases and J 6 bases; nucleotides not matched to a gene: 2. This CDR3 contains 11 residues.

The chain recombines TRBV18 with TRBJ1-1, with TRBD1 matching over 11 bases. V trimming: 3 bases; J trimming: 2 bases; junction bases outside the gene matches: 8. The length of the CDR3 is 17 residues. Germline assignment: CDR1 KGHSH and CDR2 LQKENI. The CDR3 region is CASSPGTGGSYNTEAFF. CDR3 bases: TGTGCCAGCTCACCCGGGACAGGGGGGTCATACAACACTGAAGCTTTCTTT.

Turning to this clone: An end of the junction differs from the germline gene, which may be a read error. The gene calls are TRBV7-7 and TRBJ2-5, with a weak D call TRBD1 (6 bases). This CDR3 spans 14 amino acids. Germline V gives CDR1 SSHAT, CDR2 FNYEAQ (reference sequence). CDR3 residues: CASSPSRTVGTQYF. The CDR3, as DNA: TGTGCTAGCAGCCCAAGCCGGACAGTGGGGACCCAGTACTTC.

This clone was found once. V and J are TRBV4-1 and TRBJ2-3, with TRBD2 matching over 9 bases. The V and J ends lost 1 base and 5 bases, in that order; junction bases with no gene match: 4. Per the germline V gene, CDR1 is MGHRA and CDR2 is YSYEKL. The CDR3 sequence is 15 residues long. The CDR3 region has the DNA TGCGCCAGCAGCCAAGGGCGGGGGGGCGGAGATACGCAGTATTTT. It yields the protein CASSQGRGGGDTQYF.

This chain uses TRBV11-1 with TRBJ2-7, with D possibly TRBD2 on 6 matching bases. The V end lost 1 base, the J end lost 0 bases, and 7 bases lay between the germline ends. The germline gives CDR1 SGHAT, CDR2 FQDESV (reference sequence). CDR3 length: 14 amino acids. The CDR3 reads CASSLVGGSYEQYF. In DNA form, the CDR3 reads TGTGCCAGCAGCTTAGTGGGGGGCTCCTACGAGCAGTACTTC.

The chain is built from TRBV6-5 and TRBJ1-3; TRBD1 might be the D (6 bases). The ends were cut back, 6 bases at V and 3 bases at J, with 9 bases in the middle. The germline V gene has CDR1 MNHEY and CDR2 SVGAGI. This CDR3 spans 13 amino acids. Here the CDR3 DNA reads TGTGCCAGCAGGCCACAGGGTGGAAACACCATATATTTT. Residues: CASRPQGGNTIYF.